Below are 3 T cell receptor beta chains sequenced from a single sample in a study of blood T cells in healthy people across ages. Using a J-beta primer mix together with a sample-barcoded 5' primer, a second PCR was run for roughly 6 to 11 cycles. MiXCR, applied by TCRdb to the 5' RACE reads, yields one record per CDR3 protein. The table includes 800,000 to 950,000 distinct CDR3 sequences, around 48% detected once. The sample consisted of blood. Source of these receptors: a man aged 25-45 years in good health.

In this sample, this clonotype turned up many times. The genes are TRBV28 and TRBJ2-7; D perhaps matches TRBD1 (5 bases). The CDR3 contains 14 residues. The ends were cut back, 7 bases at V and 8 bases at J, with 21 bases in the middle. CDR1 and CDR2 (germline): MDHEN, SYDVKM. The CDR3 region has the DNA TGTGCCAGCATCCCTGGGGCAGTCCAAAGGAAGCAGTACTTC. Amino acids: CASIPGAVQRKQYF. Variable domain in full (rest from reference TRBV28 and TRBJ2-7): DVKVTQSSRYLVKRTGEKVFLECVQDMDHENMFWYRQDPGLGLRLIYFSYDVKMKEKGDIPEGYSVSREKKERFSLILESASTNQTSMYLCASIPGAVQRKQYFGPGTRLTVT.

This CDR3 reads CASSQVTVEQFF. The CDR3, as DNA: TGTGCCAGCAGCCAAGTTACCGTAGAGCAGTTCTTC. V usage is TRBV3-1 and J usage is TRBJ2-1, with D unresolved. The germline V gene encodes CDR1 LGHDT and CDR2 YNNKEL (reference sequence). The CDR3 loop spans 12 amino acids. Trimming cost V 1 base and J 10 bases, with 8 bases left between them.

The chain has TRBV28 and TRBJ1-2, with D possibly being TRBD1 (5 bases). V dropped 2 bases and J dropped 1 base, with 14 bases sitting between them. Germline-derived CDR1 and CDR2 are MDHEN and SYDVKM. This CDR3 region has 16 residues. CDR3 nucleotide sequence: TGTGCCAGCAGTTTAAGGCAATTCAGGGTTAACTATGGCTACACCTTC. The encoded protein is CASSLRQFRVNYGYTF.